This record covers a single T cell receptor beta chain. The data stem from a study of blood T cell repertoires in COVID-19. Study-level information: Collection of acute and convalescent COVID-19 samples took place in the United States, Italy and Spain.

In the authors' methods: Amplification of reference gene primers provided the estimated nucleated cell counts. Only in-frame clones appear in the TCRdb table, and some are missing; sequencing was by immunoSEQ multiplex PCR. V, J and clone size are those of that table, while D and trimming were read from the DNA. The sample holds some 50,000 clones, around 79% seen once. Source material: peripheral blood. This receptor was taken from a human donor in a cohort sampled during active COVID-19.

CDR3 sequence: CASSLRPGGRNQPQHF. The CDR3 DNA sequence: TGTGCCAGCAGCTTGAGACCCGGGGGGCGAAATCAGCCCCAGCATTTT. The chain joins TRBV5-6 to TRBJ1-5; D may be TRBD1 (6 bases). The germline V gene has CDR1 SGHDT and CDR2 YYEEEE. The CDR3 has 16 amino acids. V lost 1 base and J lost 4, with 15 bases in between. Filled out from reference TRBV5-6 and TRBJ1-5, the complete variable domain reads DAGVTQSPTHLIKTRGQQVTLRCSPKSGHDTVSWYQQALGQGPQFIFQYYEEEERQRGNFPDRFSGHQFPNYSSELNVNALLLGDSALYLCASSLRPGGRNQPQHFGDGTRLSIL.